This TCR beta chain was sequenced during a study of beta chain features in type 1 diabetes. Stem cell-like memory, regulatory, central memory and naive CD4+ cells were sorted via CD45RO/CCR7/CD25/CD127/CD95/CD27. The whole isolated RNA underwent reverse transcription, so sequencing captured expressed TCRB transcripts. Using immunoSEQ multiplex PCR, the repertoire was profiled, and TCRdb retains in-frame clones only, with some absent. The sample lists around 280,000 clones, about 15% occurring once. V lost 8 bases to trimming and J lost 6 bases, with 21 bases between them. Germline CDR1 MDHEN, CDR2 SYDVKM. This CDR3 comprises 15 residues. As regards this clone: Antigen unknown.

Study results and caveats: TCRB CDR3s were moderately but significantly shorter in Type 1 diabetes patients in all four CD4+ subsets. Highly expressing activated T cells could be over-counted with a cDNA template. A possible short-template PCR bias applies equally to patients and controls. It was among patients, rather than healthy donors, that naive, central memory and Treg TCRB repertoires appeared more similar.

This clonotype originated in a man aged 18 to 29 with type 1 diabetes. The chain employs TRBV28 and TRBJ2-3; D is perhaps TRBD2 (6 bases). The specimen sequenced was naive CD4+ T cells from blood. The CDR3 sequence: CASSNTVAGRDTQYF. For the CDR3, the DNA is TGTGCCAGCTCCAATACCGTGGCGGGACGGGATACGCAGTATTTT.